The clone carrying this T cell receptor (beta chain) occurred many times. The antigen is unknown. By 5'RACE template switching, TCR cDNA was produced, with a universal primer site and UMIs added in the process. One entry per CDR3 protein results from TCRdb running MiXCR on the 5' RACE reads. The data show 250,000 or so distinct CDR3 sequences, more than 3.5% seen once. These data originate in a study of T cells after yellow fever vaccination. Study findings and constraints: There was a small share of clonotypes that showed up in both the CD4 and CD8 compartments. Clones that expanded after primary vaccination mostly reappeared after the booster (96% CD4, 88% CD8). Abundant clonotypes from the bulk population could get into FACS-sorted repertoires as contaminants.

V trimming: 0 bases; J trimming: 0 bases; junction bases outside the gene matches: 5. This CDR3 spans 16 amino acids. Per germline, CDR1 DFQATT and CDR2 SNEGSKA (reference sequence). The source was PBMCs, collected 15 days after the yellow fever booster vaccination. The receptor was isolated from a man younger than 30 who received the YFV17D yellow fever vaccine. The chain links TRBV20-1 to TRBJ2-1; 7 nucleotides agree with TRBD2. The CDR3 DNA is TGCAGTGCTAGAGATTCCGGGGGGAGCTCCTACAATGAGCAGTTCTTC. Its protein product is CSARDSGGSSYNEQFF.